This TCR beta chain derives from a study of OX40 agonist ivuxolimab in advanced cancers. About the investigation overall: Ivuxolimab, which targeted the costimulatory receptor OX40 (CD134), was an agonistic, fully human IgG2 monoclonal antibody. Peripheral TCRbeta sequencing aimed to test whether ivuxolimab altered TCR sequence diversity and caused clonal T-cell expansion. Partial responses were achieved by three dose-escalation patients, of whom one had hepatocellular carcinoma and two had cutaneous melanoma. The dose-escalation cohort was roughly 87% male with a mean age of approximately 60 years, ranging from roughly 20 to 80. Of the roughly 54 patients in dose escalation, about 20 had hepatocellular carcinoma, some 15 had melanoma, 9 had renal cell carcinoma and 9 had head and neck cancer. The paper describes the monotherapy dose-escalation part (N = 52 patients) of the phase I trial of ivuxolimab. Intravenous ivuxolimab was administered to patients every 2 weeks at six dose levels: 0.01, 0.1, 0.3, 1.5, 3 and 10 mg/kg. Prior anti-PD-1, anti-PD-L1 or anti-CTLA-4 therapy was permitted, and checkpoint inhibitors had been received by 30% to 40% of dose-escalation patients. Findings and caveats that apply to the study as a whole: After ivuxolimab, expanded clones were on average more numerous among CD8+ T cells than among CD4+ T cells. The antigen specificity of the peripheral T cells that underwent clonal expansion was not determined. Low levels of normalized T-cell clonal expansion were also seen in some patients who did not respond. Partial responders in the 0.1-3.0 mg/kg groups had among the lowest normalized peripheral clonal expansion, especially among CD8+ T cells. At doses from 0.1 to 3.0 mg/kg, clonal expansion was seen in both CD4+ and CD8+ blood T cells between baseline and week 6.

For sequencing of the TCRbeta CDR3 region, genomic DNA was extracted from the sorted cells. The immunoSEQ Assay was used for sequencing of TCRbeta CDR3 regions. TCRdb stores this immuneACCESS table with in-frame sequences only. Part of the clones is absent; in the studies checked, under half of the shortfall reflects unresolved V genes, and no reason is known for the rest. In all, the sample holds tens of thousands of clones, and just under 80% of those were seen once. The top ten constitute about a quarter of the sample. Relative to germline, V is 4 bases shorter and J is 4 bases shorter, with 16 bases between their ends. CDR1 KGHSH and CDR2 LQKENI were looked up in the germline V gene. The CDR3 sequence holds 15 residues, the cysteine and phenylalanine included. Only CDR3 DNA remains: 45 bases, in frame from the first base. A word on this clone: Its antigen is unknown. Base qualities are not provided; no much larger clone lies one nucleotide away.

The trial excluded patients who had a history of autoimmune disease or were on systemic immunosuppression. Peripheral blood for TCR sequencing was collected from all dose cohorts at baseline, on cycle 4 day 1, and on cycle 7 day 1. The samples were taken from a phase I, first-in-human, multicenter, open-label dose-escalation trial of ivuxolimab. Adults with locally advanced or metastatic melanoma, renal cell, hepatocellular, or head and neck squamous cell carcinoma were enrolled in the trial. Before TCR sequencing, CD4+ T cells and CD8+ T cells were sorted from peripheral blood as separate populations.

The sample in question was CD4+ or CD8+ T cells sorted from blood, obtained in a trial of the OX40 agonist ivuxolimab. This TCR was sampled from an adult with an advanced solid tumor such as melanoma, head and neck, liver or kidney cancer. The rearranged segments are TRBV18 and TRBJ1-1, with the D gene too uncertain to name. The CDR3 reads as follows: CASSLADAGGTEAFF. In nucleotide form, the sequence is TGTGCCAGCTCACTTGCGGACGCAGGTGGCACTGAAGCTTTCTTT. The CDR3 plus the reference TRBV18 and TRBJ1-1 genes for the other parts give the full variable domain: NAGVMQNPRHLVRRRGQEARLRCSPMKGHSHVYWYRQLPEEGLKFMVYLQKENIIDESGMPKERFSAEFPKEGPSILRIQQVVRGDSAAYFCASSLADAGGTEAFFGQGTRLTVV.